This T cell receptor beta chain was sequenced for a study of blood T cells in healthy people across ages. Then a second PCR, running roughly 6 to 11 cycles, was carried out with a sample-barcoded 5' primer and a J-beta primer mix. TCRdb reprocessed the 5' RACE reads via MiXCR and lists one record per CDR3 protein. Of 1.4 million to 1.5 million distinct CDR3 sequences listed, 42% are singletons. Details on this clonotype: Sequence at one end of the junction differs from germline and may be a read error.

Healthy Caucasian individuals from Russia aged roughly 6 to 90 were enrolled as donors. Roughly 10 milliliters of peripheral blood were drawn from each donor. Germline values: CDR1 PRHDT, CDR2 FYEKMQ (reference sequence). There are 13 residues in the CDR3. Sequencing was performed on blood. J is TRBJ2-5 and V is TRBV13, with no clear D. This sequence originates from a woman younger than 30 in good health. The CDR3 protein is CASSLVSQKTQYF. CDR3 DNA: TGTGCCAGCAGCTTAGTCAGCCAAAAGACCCAGTACTTC.